The sequence of this T cell receptor (beta chain) was determined in a study of CD8+ T cells in alopecia areata. Study results and limitations: It was lesional scalp, especially alopecia totalis/universalis, that showed higher clonality than normal scalp.

Alopecia areata patients provided lesional scalp punch biopsies and peripheral blood, both collected for the study. Investigators sorted PBMCs to obtain both CD4+ and CD8+ T cells. Unmatched junction bases numbered 7, after V lost 3 bases and J lost 8 bases. The germline V gene has CDR1 MDHEN and CDR2 SYDVKM. CDR3 length equals 14 residues. Isolated RNA was reverse transcribed into cDNA used as the sequencing template. Repertoires were generated with immunoSEQ multiplex PCR, while TCRdb's copy carries only in-frame clones and drops some. The sample includes 98,000 or so clones, under 60% seen only once; the top ten take about 23%. With respect to this clone: What it binds is unknown.

The sequencing sample was made of NKG2D-low CD8+ T cells sorted from blood. V and J are TRBV28 and TRBJ2-1, with 7 bases that match TRBD1. This receptor was obtained from a human donor with alopecia areata. In DNA form, the CDR3 reads TGTGCCAGCAGTTTGACAGGGCCCCAGGATGAGCAGTTCTTC. It encodes CASSLTGPQDEQFF. Variable domain in full (rest from reference TRBV28 and TRBJ2-1): DVKVTQSSRYLVKRTGEKVFLECVQDMDHENMFWYRQDPGLGLRLIYFSYDVKMKEKGDIPEGYSVSREKKERFSLILESASTNQTSMYLCASSLTGPQDEQFFGPGTRLTVL.